These 22 T cell receptor beta chains were all obtained from the same sample, sequenced in a study of blood T cell repertoires in COVID-19 (dated by TCRdb to between 2020 and 2021). The library came from the immunoSEQ multiplex PCR assay. TCRdb stores this immuneACCESS table with in-frame sequences only. Part of the clones is absent; in the studies checked, under half of the shortfall reflects unresolved V genes, and no reason is known for the rest. This sample holds roughly 230,000 clones; approximately 92% were observed only once. The leading ten clones occupy less than 5% of the sample. Sequencing was carried out using peripheral blood. The source of these receptors is a woman between 40 and 50 years old who had recovered from COVID-19.

The chain recombines TRBV12-5 with TRBJ1-1; D gene unclear. CDR1 LGHNT and CDR2 FRNRAP come from the germline V gene. V lost 6 bases and J 3 bases, leaving 8 bases between the germline ends. The CDR3 is made up of 12 amino acids. CDR3 sequence (DNA): TGTGCTAGTGGCACCCTACACACTGAAGCTTTCTTT. Amino acid sequence: CASGTLHTEAFF.

The rearrangement links TRBV7-2 to TRBJ2-5; 7 bases match TRBD2. Germline values: CDR1 SGHTA, CDR2 FQGNSA. CDR3 size: 14 residues. V gave up 6 bases and J gave up 5 bases; unmatched junction bases: 9. This CDR3 is CASRIPGGRETQYF. The CDR3 region has the DNA TGTGCCAGCAGAATCCCGGGAGGACGCGAGACCCAGTACTTC.

A single count supports this clone. The J gene is TRBJ1-2, the V gene TRBV5-4; D call uncertain. V shed 0 bases and J shed 3 bases, with 12 bases lying between them. Germline CDR1 and CDR2: SGHNT and YYREEE (reference sequence). The CDR3 has 15 residues. The CDR3 is CASSLVHSGYYGYTF. CDR3 nucleotides: TGTGCCAGCAGCTTGGTCCATTCGGGATACTATGGCTACACCTTC.

This clone appeared a few times. V usage is TRBV28 and J usage is TRBJ2-5; D unresolved. Germline CDR1 reads MDHEN; CDR2 reads SYDVKM. The CDR3 contains 11 residues. V was trimmed by 8 bases and J by 4 bases, leaving 8 bases between them. DNA for the CDR3: TGTGCCAGCGTAAGCGCAGAGACCCAGTACTTC. This codes for CASVSAETQYF.

The rearrangement links TRBV18 to TRBJ2-3; 7 bases fit TRBD2. V trimming: 3 bases; J trimming: 2 bases; junction bases outside the gene matches: 5. The germline CDR1 and CDR2 sequences are KGHSH and LQKENI. The CDR3 contains 15 residues. The CDR3 DNA reads TGTGCCAGCTCACCGTTCGGGGGGTACACAGATACGCAGTATTTT. It is translated as CASSPFGGYTDTQYF.

This chain joins TRBV24-1 and TRBJ1-2; the D gene is possibly TRBD1 (6 bases). The CDR3 is 12 residues long. V was clipped by 9 bases and J by 7 bases, with 14 bases between them. The germline gives CDR1 KGHDR, CDR2 SFDVKD. The DNA of the CDR3 is TGTGCCACCCGGACAGCGGCCAGTGGCTACACCTTC. Encoded protein: CATRTAASGYTF.

V usage is TRBV18 and J usage is TRBJ1-2; 9 nucleotides match TRBD1. Germline V gene sequence: CDR1 KGHSH, CDR2 LQKENI. V lost 5 bases and J lost 3; bases outside the gene matches: 10. The length of the CDR3 is 16 residues. CDR3 amino acids: CASSETTGGSDYGYTF. The DNA for the CDR3 is TGTGCCAGCTCAGAGACCACAGGGGGCTCTGACTATGGCTACACCTTC.

V gene TRBV12-3 or TRBV12-4 combines with J gene TRBJ2-1; a weak D match, TRBD2 (5 bases). Trimming removed 6 bases at V and 9 bases at J, with 12 bases between. The CDR3 has 12 amino acids. CDR3 sequence reads: CASSLPGGEQFF. The CDR3 nucleotides are TGTGCCAGCAGCCTGCCCGGAGGTGAGCAGTTCTTC.

The rearrangement links TRBV7-2 to TRBJ2-4; a possible D gene is TRBD1 (6 bases). This CDR3 has 17 amino acids. Germline values: CDR1 SGHTA, CDR2 FQGNSA. The V end lost 1 base, the J end lost 1 base, and 14 bases lay between the germline ends. The CDR3 protein is CASSLGPGVGAKNIQYF. CDR3 sequence (DNA): TGTGCCAGCAGCTTAGGTCCAGGGGTTGGGGCCAAAAACATTCAGTACTTC.

This clone was counted a single time. The gene calls are TRBV7-3 and TRBJ2-5, with 8 bases fitting TRBD2. This CDR3 is 14 amino acids long. Germline V gene data show CDR1 as SGHTA and CDR2 as FQGTGA. V trimming: 3 bases; J trimming: 5 bases; junction bases outside the gene matches: 5. The CDR3 DNA reads as TGTGCCAGCAGCTTCGGGGGGGCCTTCGAGACCCAGTACTTC. It codes for CASSFGGAFETQYF.

The J gene is TRBJ2-3, the V gene TRBV5-4, with 7 bases that match TRBD1. V shed 0 bases, J shed 5 bases, and the junction held 9 bases outside the gene matches. The germline V gene encodes CDR1 SGHNT and CDR2 YYREEE (reference sequence). The CDR3 spans 16 residues. The CDR3 DNA reads TGTGCCAGCAGCTTGGTAGGGGGCCCAGGGGGAGATACGCAGTATTTT. It yields the protein CASSLVGGPGGDTQYF.

The chain uses TRBV30 and TRBJ2-1; no definite D call. The germline V gene encodes CDR1 GTSNPN and CDR2 SVGIG (reference sequence). The CDR3 totals 12 residues. V was shortened by 5 bases and J by 8 bases, with 13 bases between the two germline ends. CDR3 coding DNA: TGTGCCTGGGGCAACGTTGATTATGAGCAGTTCTTC. Translating it yields CAWGNVDYEQFF.

CDR3 in amino acids: CASSLQSRRTNEKLFF. CDR3 in DNA: TGTGCCAGCAGCTTGCAGTCCAGGCGTACTAATGAAAAACTGTTTTTT. The chain links TRBV28 to TRBJ1-4; D is ambiguous. The germline CDR1 and CDR2 sequences are MDHEN and SYDVKM. Trimming shortened V by 6 bases and J by 2 bases, and 16 bases separated the two germline ends. The CDR3 has 16 residues.

J is TRBJ2-7 and V is TRBV27; no reliable D call. The V end lost 7 bases, the J end lost 2 bases, and 15 bases lay between the germline ends. The CDR3 runs 14 residues. Germline V CDR1 and CDR2: MNHEY, SMNVEV (reference sequence). The DNA of the CDR3 is TGTGCCAGCACCCCCTCTAACGGTCCCTACGAGCAGTACTTC. This translates into CASTPSNGPYEQYF.

The chain recombines TRBV19 with TRBJ2-3; TRBD1 aligns across 9 bases. CDR3 length: 15 residues. J gave up 3 bases and V 5 bases, and 6 bases lay outside the gene matches. The germline CDR1 and CDR2 sequences are LNHDA and SQIVND (reference sequence). CDR3 sequence reads: CASSLDRGITDTQYF. The CDR3, as DNA: TGTGCCAGTAGTCTCGACAGGGGGATAACAGATACGCAGTATTTT.

The chain joins TRBV5-4 to TRBJ2-3; 7 bases match TRBD2. CDR1 is SGHNT and CDR2 is YYREEE in the germline V gene (reference sequence). Trimming cost V 1 base and J 2 bases; bases outside gene matches: 4. CDR3 length: 15 amino acids. This chain's CDR3 is CASSLNSGFTDTQYF. In DNA, the CDR3 is TGTGCCAGCAGCTTGAATAGCGGGTTCACAGATACGCAGTATTTT.

The gene calls are TRBV6-5 and TRBJ2-1, with TRBD2 matching over 7 bases. Trimming at V came to 3 bases and at J to 0 bases, leaving 5 bases not matched to a gene. Germline V lookup: CDR1 MNHEY, CDR2 SVGAGI. The CDR3 runs 16 residues. The CDR3 DNA is TGTGCCAGCAGTTATCGCGGGAGCCGCTCCTACAATGAGCAGTTCTTC. Protein product: CASSYRGSRSYNEQFF.

CDR3 in amino acids: CASSYSDRGHEKLFF. CDR3 nucleotides: TGTGCCAGCAGTTACTCGGACAGGGGGCACGAAAAACTGTTTTTT. The V call is TRBV6-5, the J call TRBJ1-4; 11 nucleotides line up with TRBD1. CDR1 is MNHEY and CDR2 is SVGAGI in the germline V gene. V trimming: 0 bases; J trimming: 8 bases; junction bases outside the gene matches: 2. The CDR3 consists of 15 residues.

V gene TRBV4-1 combines with J gene TRBJ2-7; possible D gene TRBD1, 7 bases. V dropped 0 bases and J dropped 1 base, with 10 bases sitting between them. The CDR3 has 15 amino acids. Germline V lookup: CDR1 MGHRA, CDR2 YSYEKL. The CDR3 spells CASSQDAGGSYEQYF. CDR3 sequence (DNA): TGCGCCAGCAGCCAAGACGCAGGGGGGTCCTACGAGCAGTACTTC.

In this sample, this clone turned up once. The chain employs TRBV18 and TRBJ2-2; 8 bases are a match to TRBD2. CDR1 KGHSH and CDR2 LQKENI come from the germline V gene. V lost 6 bases and J lost 6; bases outside the gene matches: 15. The CDR3 is 17 residues long. The CDR3 DNA reads TGTGCCAGCTCGGAGATCGCGGGGGGCCGGAGCGCCGGGGAGCTGTTTTTT. Residues: CASSEIAGGRSAGELFF.

This clone was found once. This sequence joins TRBV6-5 and TRBJ2-2; no reliable D call. Trimming cost V 6 bases and J 9 bases, with 8 bases left between them. CDR3 length equals 11 residues. Germline V gives CDR1 MNHEY, CDR2 SVGAGI. The CDR3 nucleotides are TGTGCCAGCAGCGCGTACCGGGAGCTGTTTTTT. This codes for CASSAYRELFF.

The CDR3 protein is CASSRTSGASDTQYF. CDR3 sequence (DNA): TGTGCCAGCAGCCGGACTAGCGGGGCTTCAGATACGCAGTATTTT. The rearrangement links TRBV7-3 to TRBJ2-3; 12 positions match TRBD2. CDR1 and CDR2 from the germline V gene are SGHTA and FQGTGA. The CDR3 extends over 15 amino acids. V was pared by 5 bases and J by 4 bases, with 4 bases of the junction left unmatched.